The 17 T cell receptor beta chains below were found in one sample sequenced in a study of T cells after yellow fever vaccination. TCRdb reprocessed the 5' RACE reads with MiXCR, giving one entry per CDR3 protein. The profile shows roughly 340,000 distinct CDR3 sequences, about 4% of them singletons. The source was PBMCs, collected 5 days after the yellow fever booster vaccination. The receptors here all came from a man aged 18 to 30 who received the YFV17D yellow fever vaccine.

This clonotype was recorded many times. V and J are TRBV2 and TRBJ1-1; D is unclear. CDR1 and CDR2 from the germline V gene are SNHLY and FYNNEI. Trimming took 2 bases from V and 3 from J, leaving 7 bases between them. The CDR3 is made up of 13 amino acids. The CDR3 bases are TGTGCCAGCAGTGAACTGGAGGACACTGAAGCTTTCTTT. It codes for CASSELEDTEAFF.

The chain links TRBV6-2 or TRBV6-3 to TRBJ2-6, with D possibly TRBD2 on 6 matching bases. CDR3 length equals 17 residues. The V gene lost 2 bases and the J gene lost 0 bases, with 11 bases spanning the gap. Per germline, CDR1 MNHEY and CDR2 SVGEGT. CDR3 protein: CASSYGTVASGANVLTF. In DNA, the CDR3 is TGTGCCAGCAGTTACGGGACTGTCGCCTCTGGGGCCAACGTCCTGACTTTC.

Many counts were recorded for this clonotype. The chain joins TRBV7-2 to TRBJ2-3, with 9 bases aligning to TRBD2. Trimming at V came to 3 bases and at J to 5 bases, leaving 9 bases not matched to a gene. The germline CDR1 and CDR2 sequences are SGHTA and FQGNSA. CDR3 length: 16 amino acids. In nucleotides, the CDR3 is TGTGCCAGCAGCTTCTTTGCGGGGGGGCGGGGAGATACGCAGTATTTT. This codes for CASSFFAGGRGDTQYF.

In its sample, this clonotype was seen a few times. The chain joins TRBV20-1 to TRBJ2-5, with D perhaps TRBD2 (5 bases). Germline V gene lookup returns CDR1 DFQATT and CDR2 SNEGSKA (reference sequence). V gave up 4 bases and J gave up 5 bases, with 11 bases separating them. CDR3 length: 12 residues. CDR3 region: CSANGRRETQYF. CDR3 nucleotide sequence: TGCAGTGCTAATGGTAGGAGGGAGACCCAGTACTTC.

The chain recombines TRBV6-6 with TRBJ1-2; TRBD1 is a possible D gene (5 bases). The CDR3 runs to 14 residues. Germline lookup yields CDR1 MNHNY and CDR2 SVGAGI (reference sequence). V lost 2 bases to trimming and J lost 2 bases, with 9 bases between them. The CDR3 DNA is TGTGCCAGCAGTTACCAAGACAGAAACTATGGCTACACCTTC. This sequence encodes CASSYQDRNYGYTF.

This clonotype was counted many times. The rearrangement uses TRBV5-1 and TRBJ2-3; D gene ambiguous. This CDR3 has 15 residues. The V gene's germline CDR1 is SGHRS and CDR2 YFSETQ. Trimming removed 4 bases at V and 0 bases at J, with 12 bases between. Written as DNA, the CDR3 is TGCGCCAGCAGCCCCACGACATCGAGCACAGATACGCAGTATTTT. Protein: CASSPTTSSTDTQYF. The full variable domain, with the rest looked up from reference TRBV5-1 and TRBJ2-3, is KAGVTQTPRYLIKTRGQQVTLSCSPISGHRSVSWYQQTPGQGLQFLFEYFSETQRNKGNFPGRFSGRQFSNSRSEMNVSTLELGDSALYLCASSPTTSSTDTQYFGPGTRLTVL.

V is TRBV5-6 and J is TRBJ2-1, with 8 bases identical to TRBD2. Germline V gene data show CDR1 as SGHDT and CDR2 as YYEEEE. This CDR3 region has 16 residues. V dropped 0 bases and J dropped 5; count of bases not matched to a gene: 7. The CDR3: CASSLGSGGGDNEQFF. The CDR3 coding sequence is TGTGCCAGCAGCTTGGGATCGGGGGGGGGAGACAATGAGCAGTTCTTC.

The rearrangement uses TRBV5-1 and TRBJ2-4; TRBD1 aligns across 9 bases. The germline V gene encodes CDR1 SGHRS and CDR2 YFSETQ. V was pared by 3 bases and J by 0 bases, with 7 bases of the junction left unmatched. The CDR3 runs to 17 residues. The CDR3 here is CASSYGGQGIAKNIQYF. CDR3 coding DNA: TGCGCCAGCAGCTACGGGGGACAGGGCATAGCCAAAAACATTCAGTACTTC. Full variable domain (missing parts from reference TRBV5-1 and TRBJ2-4): KAGVTQTPRYLIKTRGQQVTLSCSPISGHRSVSWYQQTPGQGLQFLFEYFSETQRNKGNFPGRFSGRQFSNSRSEMNVSTLELGDSALYLCASSYGGQGIAKNIQYFGAGTRLSVL.

This clonotype was found a few times. The chain combines TRBV4-1 with TRBJ2-6; D could derive from TRBD1 or TRBD2 (5 bases each). CDR3 length equals 15 residues. CDR1 and CDR2 from the germline V gene are MGHRA and YSYEKL. V lost 6 bases and J 2 bases, leaving 11 bases between the germline ends. The CDR3 DNA reads TGCGCCAGCAGGAAAGTGGGGGCTGGGGCCAACGTCCTGACTTTC. It translates to CASRKVGAGANVLTF.

This clonotype was seen only a few times. The rearrangement joins TRBV6-5 to TRBJ1-6; D unresolved. The CDR3 covers 14 residues. The germline V gene encodes CDR1 MNHEY and CDR2 SVGAGI. V was shortened by 5 bases and J by 10 bases, with 15 bases between the two germline ends. The CDR3 sequence is CASSRTTENSPLHF. The CDR3 DNA reads TGTGCCAGCAGTAGAACAACAGAAAACTCACCCCTCCACTTT.

V usage is TRBV20-1 and J usage is TRBJ1-2, with TRBD1 identical over 12 bases. The germline gives CDR1 DFQATT, CDR2 SNEGSKA (reference sequence). V lost 5 bases, J lost 2 bases, and 3 bases stayed unmatched. The CDR3 covers 14 residues. CDR3 in amino acids: CSAGGQGANYGYTF. The DNA for the CDR3 is TGCAGTGCTGGGGGACAGGGGGCAAACTATGGCTACACCTTC.

Only a few counts were recorded for this clonotype. In DNA form, the CDR3 reads TGTGCCAGCAGTTACTCTCCCGGACTAGCGGGGGTTTCGAACACCGGGGAGCTGTTTTTT. It yields the protein CASSYSPGLAGVSNTGELFF. V usage is TRBV6-2 or TRBV6-3 and J usage is TRBJ2-2, with TRBD2 matching 13 bases. V was clipped by 0 bases and J by 0 bases; unmatched bases: 7. The CDR3 contains 20 residues. Germline loops: CDR1 MNHEY, CDR2 SVGEGT.

The chain employs TRBV18 and TRBJ1-1; 9 bases match TRBD1. Germline lookup yields CDR1 KGHSH and CDR2 LQKENI. Unmatched junction bases numbered 3, after V lost 3 bases and J lost 1 base. The CDR3 length is 15 residues. The CDR3 DNA follows: TGTGCCAGCTCACCCCGGACAGGGGAGAACACTGAAGCTTTCTTT. This sequence encodes CASSPRTGENTEAFF.

This clonotype was counted a few times. This chain uses TRBV5-4 with TRBJ1-1, with TRBD1 matching 7 bases. The CDR3 is 14 residues long. Per germline, CDR1 SGHNT and CDR2 YYREEE (reference sequence). The ends lost 3 bases at V and 12 bases at J; junction bases unmatched: 14. The CDR3 spells CASSSPPDRAVTFF. The CDR3 nucleotides read TGTGCCAGCAGCTCGCCCCCAGACAGGGCAGTTACTTTCTTT.

In this sample, this clonotype turned up many times. This chain joins TRBV12-3 or TRBV12-4 and TRBJ2-1; D is uncertain. V lost 2 bases and J 0 bases, leaving 8 bases between the germline ends. This CDR3 region has 15 residues. CDR3 amino acids: CASSLWQTSYNEQFF. DNA for the CDR3: TGTGCCAGCAGTTTATGGCAGACCTCCTACAATGAGCAGTTCTTC.

The chain employs TRBV7-9 and TRBJ1-5; tentative D call: TRBD1 (5 bases). Germline loops: CDR1 SEHNR, CDR2 FQNEAQ (reference sequence). The CDR3 has 14 residues. Trimming left V 5 bases short and J 3 bases short, with 11 bases between. The CDR3 bases are TGTGCCAGCAGCCGTGGACAAAACAATCAGCCCCAGCATTTT. It specifies CASSRGQNNQPQHF.

This clonotype was detected only a few times. The chain employs TRBV6-2 or TRBV6-3 and TRBJ2-7; no reliable D call. The CDR3 is 14 residues long. CDR1 MNHEY and CDR2 SVGEGT come from the germline V gene. V lost 8 bases and J lost 4, with 18 bases in between. Here the CDR3 DNA reads TGTGCCAGCGGGTGGTCCCTCCGTAAATACGAGCAGTACTTC. Its protein product is CASGWSLRKYEQYF.